This T cell receptor (beta chain) was sequenced during a study of T cell repertoires in cytomegalovirus infection. Study details: An indication of both CMV infection and matching HLA type came from public TCR beta signatures.

Whole-study results and caveats: Cumulative public TCR beta family frequency identified carriers of CMV plus the relevant HLA. HLA-C-restricted TCR beta clonotypes specific for CMV led the ex vivo response.

This clonotype was recorded many times. Its antigen remains unknown. TCRdb passed the reads through MiXCR, listing each CDR3 protein once. There are 150,000 to 200,000 distinct CDR3 sequences in the sample; approximately 9.7% occur only once, and approximately 4.6% lies in the top ten. Looked up from germline, CDR1 is SGHTA and CDR2 is FQGNSA. V was trimmed by 5 bases and J by 3 bases, leaving 8 bases between them. The CDR3 consists of 12 residues. This receptor was obtained from a human donor in good health (CMV status not recorded). Some clones in this sample may be carry-over from other donors' samples. Sequencing was carried out using PBMCs. The chain has TRBV7-2 and TRBJ2-7; D gene ambiguous. Written as DNA, the CDR3 is TGTGCCAGCAGCAAGAACCGCTACGAGCAGTACTTC. This codes for CASSKNRYEQYF.